This TCR beta chain was identified in a study of radiotherapy plus CTLA-4 blockade in lung cancer (dated by TCRdb to the late 2010s). About the full investigation: Among the enrolled patients, about 19% had an objective response, and roughly 30% reached disease control. General study outcomes and caveats: The strongest predictors of response, as reported, were early dynamic changes in blood T cell clones along with a rise in serum interferon-beta after radiation. After treatment with radiotherapy and ipilimumab, TCR clones that came from tumors expanded in the peripheral blood.

Taken from the germline V gene (reference sequence), the CDR1 and CDR2 loops are MNHEY and SMNVEV. V is pared back by 1 base and J by 3 bases, with 11 bases lying between the germline termini. The CDR3 numbers 15 residues from cysteine through phenylalanine. CDR3 DNA only is kept here, 45 bases in frame from base 1. Library generation was performed with the immunoSEQ multiplex PCR assay. TCRdb holds this immuneACCESS table with in-frame rearrangements only. Some clones are missing; in checked studies, unresolved V genes explain under half, and the rest has no known cause. The sample data list approximately 80,000 clones, and 74% of these were observed just once. Around 10% of the sample lies in the top ten. Comment on this clone: Its antigen remains undetermined. Per-base qualities were not stored, and no clone one base away is much larger.

The study evaluated CTLA-4 blockade (ipilimumab) given together with focal radiation therapy in patients who had chemo-refractory metastatic non-small-cell lung cancer. The TCR was taken from a human donor with non-small cell lung cancer whose response to radiotherapy plus ipilimumab could not be evaluated. The specimen was peripheral blood, collected from a patient treated with radiotherapy plus ipilimumab. In this chain, TRBV27 is recombined with TRBJ2-3; D gene: possibly TRBD1, on 6 matching bases. The nucleotides are TGTGCCAGCAGTTTATATTGGACAGTGACAGATACGCAGTATTTT. Protein translation: CASSLYWTVTDTQYF.